This T cell receptor beta chain was observed in a study of T cell changes during pregnancy in multiple sclerosis. This clone was found a few times. Profiling relied on immunoSEQ multiplex PCR, and the TCRdb table lists in-frame clones only, not all of them. Seen here are about 69,000 clones, 85% to 95% observed once, and the top ten hold less than 2%. V was pared by 1 base and J by 6 bases, with 9 bases between. Looked up from germline, CDR1 is SQVTM and CDR2 is ANQGSEA. The CDR3 spans 12 residues. The specimen was peripheral blood, collected in the third trimester of pregnancy. This clonotype was sampled from a female donor in good health, enrolled as a control in a pregnancy study. The chain joins TRBV29-1 to TRBJ1-1; D is perhaps TRBD1 (5 bases). The CDR3 here is CSVEVSGSEAFF. The CDR3 DNA sequence: TGCAGCGTTGAAGTTTCAGGGTCTGAAGCTTTCTTT.